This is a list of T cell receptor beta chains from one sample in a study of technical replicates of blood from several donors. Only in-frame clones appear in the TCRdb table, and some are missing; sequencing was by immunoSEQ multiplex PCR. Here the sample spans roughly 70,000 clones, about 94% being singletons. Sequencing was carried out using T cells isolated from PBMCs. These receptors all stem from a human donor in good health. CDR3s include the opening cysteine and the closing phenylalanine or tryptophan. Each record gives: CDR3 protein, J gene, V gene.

cdr3_aa: CASSRGISGANVLTF
j_call: TRBJ2-6
v_call: TRBV6-5

cdr3_aa: CASSPPAGAPYEQYF
j_call: TRBJ2-7
v_call: TRBV18

cdr3_aa: CASSFHGSRFPDTQYF
j_call: TRBJ2-3
v_call: TRBV5-1

cdr3_aa: CASRPLGGETEAFF
j_call: TRBJ1-1
v_call: TRBV27

cdr3_aa: CASSHDLAGELRETQYF
j_call: TRBJ2-5
v_call: TRBV4-3

cdr3_aa: CASSYSTGDSYEQYF
j_call: TRBJ2-7
v_call: TRBV6-6

cdr3_aa: CASSQEGTGTGANVLTF
j_call: TRBJ2-6
v_call: TRBV4-3

cdr3_aa: CAWSPDRGQPQHF
j_call: TRBJ1-5
v_call: TRBV30

cdr3_aa: CASSRSSGKETQYF
j_call: TRBJ2-5
v_call: TRBV11-2

cdr3_aa: CASSELTRETQYF
j_call: TRBJ2-5
v_call: TRBV25-1

cdr3_aa: CATCSSGSSNEQYF
j_call: TRBJ2-7
v_call: TRBV15

cdr3_aa: CASSFLAGPYEQYF
j_call: TRBJ2-7
v_call: TRBV27

cdr3_aa: CASAGRRANQPQHF
j_call: TRBJ1-5
v_call: TRBV2

cdr3_aa: CASNPGWTGINEQFF
j_call: TRBJ2-1
v_call: TRBV6-5

cdr3_aa: CASSRGEGLAGTDTQYF
j_call: TRBJ2-3
v_call: TRBV4-1

cdr3_aa: CSVGETGVTGYTF
j_call: TRBJ1-2
v_call: TRBV29-1

cdr3_aa: CASSTLQGIYGYTF
j_call: TRBJ1-2
v_call: TRBV6-5

cdr3_aa: CASSERMRQPQHF
j_call: TRBJ1-5
v_call: TRBV6-1

cdr3_aa: CASSQVGPGGEDADTQYF
j_call: TRBJ2-3
v_call: TRBV4-3

cdr3_aa: CAWNGVMNTEAFF
j_call: TRBJ1-1
v_call: TRBV30

cdr3_aa: CASSLSPAGGGNEQFF
j_call: TRBJ2-1
v_call: TRBV5-1

cdr3_aa: CASKGTGTGNTIYF
j_call: TRBJ1-3
v_call: TRBV28

cdr3_aa: CASSGTLTNQPQHF
j_call: TRBJ1-5
v_call: TRBV6-5

cdr3_aa: CASRIERNTEAFF
j_call: TRBJ1-1
v_call: TRBV6-5

cdr3_aa: CASSSYEHYEQYF
j_call: TRBJ2-7
v_call: TRBV19

cdr3_aa: CASSRGGGHSYNEQFF
j_call: TRBJ2-1
v_call: TRBV5-1